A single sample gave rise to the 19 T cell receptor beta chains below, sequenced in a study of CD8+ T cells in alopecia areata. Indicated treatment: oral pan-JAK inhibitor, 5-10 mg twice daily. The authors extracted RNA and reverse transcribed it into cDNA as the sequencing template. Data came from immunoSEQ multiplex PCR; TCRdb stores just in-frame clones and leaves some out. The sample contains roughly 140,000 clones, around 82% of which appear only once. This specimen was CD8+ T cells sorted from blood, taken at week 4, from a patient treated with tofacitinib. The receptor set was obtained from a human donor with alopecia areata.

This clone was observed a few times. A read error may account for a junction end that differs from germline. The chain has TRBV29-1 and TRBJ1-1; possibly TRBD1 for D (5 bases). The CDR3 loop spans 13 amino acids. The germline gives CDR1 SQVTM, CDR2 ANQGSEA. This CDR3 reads CSVEDGRGTEAFF. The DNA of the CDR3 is TGCAGCGTGGAAGACGGGAGGGGCACTGAAGCTTTCTTT.

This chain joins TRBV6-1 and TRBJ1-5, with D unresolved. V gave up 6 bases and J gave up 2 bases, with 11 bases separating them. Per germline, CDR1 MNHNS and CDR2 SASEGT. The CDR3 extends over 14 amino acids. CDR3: CASRTAWGNQPQHF. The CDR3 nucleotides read TGTGCCAGCAGGACTGCCTGGGGCAATCAGCCCCAGCATTTT.

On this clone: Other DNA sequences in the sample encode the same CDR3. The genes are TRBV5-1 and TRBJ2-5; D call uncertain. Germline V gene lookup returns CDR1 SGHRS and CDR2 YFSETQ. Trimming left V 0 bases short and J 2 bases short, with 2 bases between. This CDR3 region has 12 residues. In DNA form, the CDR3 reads TGCGCCAGCAGCTTGGAGCAAGAGACCCAGTACTTC. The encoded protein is CASSLEQETQYF.

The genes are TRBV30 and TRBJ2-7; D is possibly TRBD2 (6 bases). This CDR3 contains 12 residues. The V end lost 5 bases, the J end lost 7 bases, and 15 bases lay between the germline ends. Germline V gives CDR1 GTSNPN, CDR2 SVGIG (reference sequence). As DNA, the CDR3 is TGTGCCTGGGTCGGGAGCACGGGGGAGCAGTACTTC. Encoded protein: CAWVGSTGEQYF.

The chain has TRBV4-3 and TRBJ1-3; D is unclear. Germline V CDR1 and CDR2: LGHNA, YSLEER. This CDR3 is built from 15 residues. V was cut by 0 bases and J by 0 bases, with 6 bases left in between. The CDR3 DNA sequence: TGCGCCAGCAGCCAAGATGGGGTCTCTGGAAACACCATATATTTT. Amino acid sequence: CASSQDGVSGNTIYF.

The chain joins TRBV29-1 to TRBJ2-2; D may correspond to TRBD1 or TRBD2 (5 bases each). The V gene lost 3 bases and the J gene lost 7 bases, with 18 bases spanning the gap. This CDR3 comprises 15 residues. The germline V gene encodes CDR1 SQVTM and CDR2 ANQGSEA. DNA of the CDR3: TGCAGCGTTGAGGGGGTCCAGGGCGAGGGCGGGGAGCTGTTTTTT. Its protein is CSVEGVQGEGGELFF.

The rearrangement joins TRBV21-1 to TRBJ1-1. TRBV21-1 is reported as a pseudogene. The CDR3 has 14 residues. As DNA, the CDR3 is TGTGCCAGCAGCAAAGAAACACGGAGTACTGAAGCTTTCTTT. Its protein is CASSKETRSTEAFF.

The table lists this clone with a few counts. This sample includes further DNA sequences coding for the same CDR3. The chain's CDR3 is CSVPGDTQYF. Written as DNA, the CDR3 is TGCAGCGTTCCGGGAGATACGCAGTATTTT. The chain carries TRBV29-1 and TRBJ2-3; no clear D gene. V lost 5 bases, J lost 5 bases, and 5 bases lay in between. This CDR3 has 10 residues. The V gene's germline CDR1 is SQVTM and CDR2 ANQGSEA.

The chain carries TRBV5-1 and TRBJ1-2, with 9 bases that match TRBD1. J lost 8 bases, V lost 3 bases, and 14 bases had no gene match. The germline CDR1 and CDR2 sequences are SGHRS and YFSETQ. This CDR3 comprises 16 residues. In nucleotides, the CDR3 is TGCGCCAGCAGCTCCGGGGGACAGGGAAGGCCCCCGGGCTACACCTTC. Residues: CASSSGGQGRPPGYTF.

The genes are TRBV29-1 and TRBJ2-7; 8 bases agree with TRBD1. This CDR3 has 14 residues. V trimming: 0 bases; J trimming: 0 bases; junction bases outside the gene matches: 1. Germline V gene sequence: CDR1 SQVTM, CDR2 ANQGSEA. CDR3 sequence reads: CSVEETGGSYEQYF. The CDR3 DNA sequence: TGCAGCGTTGAAGAAACAGGGGGCTCCTACGAGCAGTACTTC.

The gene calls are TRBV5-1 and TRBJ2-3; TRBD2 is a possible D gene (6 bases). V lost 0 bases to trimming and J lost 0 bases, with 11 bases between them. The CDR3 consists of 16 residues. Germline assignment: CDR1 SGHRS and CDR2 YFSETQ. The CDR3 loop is CASSLVAESSTDTQYF. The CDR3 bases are TGCGCCAGCAGCTTGGTAGCGGAATCTAGCACAGATACGCAGTATTTT. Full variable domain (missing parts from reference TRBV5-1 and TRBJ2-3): KAGVTQTPRYLIKTRGQQVTLSCSPISGHRSVSWYQQTPGQGLQFLFEYFSETQRNKGNFPGRFSGRQFSNSRSEMNVSTLELGDSALYLCASSLVAESSTDTQYFGPGTRLTVL.

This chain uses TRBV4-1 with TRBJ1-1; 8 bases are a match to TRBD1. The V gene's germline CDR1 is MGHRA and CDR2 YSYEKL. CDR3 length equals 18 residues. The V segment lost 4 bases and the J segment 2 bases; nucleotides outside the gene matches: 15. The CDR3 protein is CASSPSMGQGATNTEAFF. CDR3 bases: TGCGCCAGCAGCCCTTCCATGGGGCAGGGGGCCACTAACACTGAAGCTTTCTTT.

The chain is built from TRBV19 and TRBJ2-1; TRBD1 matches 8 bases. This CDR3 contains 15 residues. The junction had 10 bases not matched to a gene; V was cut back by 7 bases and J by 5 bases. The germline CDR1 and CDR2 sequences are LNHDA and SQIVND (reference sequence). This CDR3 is CASTSSRGRHNEQFF. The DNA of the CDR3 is TGTGCCAGTACCTCGTCCAGGGGGCGACACAATGAGCAGTTCTTC.

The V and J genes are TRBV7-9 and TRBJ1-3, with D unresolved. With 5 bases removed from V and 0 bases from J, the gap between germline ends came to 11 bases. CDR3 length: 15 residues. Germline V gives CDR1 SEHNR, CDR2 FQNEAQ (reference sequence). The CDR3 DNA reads TGTGCCAGCAGCAATCCCAGGAACTCTGGAAACACCATATATTTT. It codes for CASSNPRNSGNTIYF.

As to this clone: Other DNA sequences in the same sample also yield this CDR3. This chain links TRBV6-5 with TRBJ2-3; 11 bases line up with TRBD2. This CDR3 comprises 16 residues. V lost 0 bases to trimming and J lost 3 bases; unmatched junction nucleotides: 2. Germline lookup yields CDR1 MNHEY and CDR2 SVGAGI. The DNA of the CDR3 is TGTGCCAGCAGTTACTCACCTAGCGGGGGGACAGATACGCAGTATTTT. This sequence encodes CASSYSPSGGTDTQYF.

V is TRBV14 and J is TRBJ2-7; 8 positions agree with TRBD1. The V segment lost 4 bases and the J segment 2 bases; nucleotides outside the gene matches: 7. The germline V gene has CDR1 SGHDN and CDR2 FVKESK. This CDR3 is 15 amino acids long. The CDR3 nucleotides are TGTGCCAGCAGCCCATCGACAGGGGTAGCCTACGAGCAGTACTTC. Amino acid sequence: CASSPSTGVAYEQYF.

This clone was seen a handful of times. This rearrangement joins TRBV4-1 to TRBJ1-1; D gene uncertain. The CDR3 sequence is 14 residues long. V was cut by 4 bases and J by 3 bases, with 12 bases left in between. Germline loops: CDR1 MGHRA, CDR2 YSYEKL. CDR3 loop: CASSLISQDTEAFF. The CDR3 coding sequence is TGCGCCAGCAGCCTAATCTCCCAGGACACTGAAGCTTTCTTT.

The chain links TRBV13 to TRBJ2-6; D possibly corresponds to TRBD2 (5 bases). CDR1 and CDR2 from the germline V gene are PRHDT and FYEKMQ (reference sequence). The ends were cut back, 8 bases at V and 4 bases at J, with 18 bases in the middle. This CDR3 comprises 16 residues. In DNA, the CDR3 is TGTGCCAGCGGCGGAGCCCCAGCGGCAGGGGCCAACGTCCTGACTTTC. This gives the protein CASGGAPAAGANVLTF.

CDR3 sequence: CASSPEVNTEAFF. Written as DNA, the CDR3 is TGTGCCAGCAGTCCAGAGGTGAACACTGAAGCTTTCTTT. This rearrangement joins TRBV27 to TRBJ1-1; D not resolved. CDR1 is MNHEY, CDR2 SMNVEV, per germline (reference sequence). Trimming stripped 5 bases from V and 0 bases from J, with 7 bases between. The CDR3 length is 13 residues.